This T cell receptor (beta chain) was captured in a study of cytomegalovirus exposure and HLA in healthy donors. Whole-study results and caveats: Researchers counted 164 TCR beta chains as cytomegalovirus-associated. Information on immune exposure was restricted to one variable (CMV serostatus).

On this clone itself: Its antigen remains unidentified.

PCR employed 60 Vbeta and 13 Jbeta primers. Assay used: immunoSEQ multiplex PCR; TCRdb lists only in-frame clones, some missing. This table has roughly 150,000 clones, around 80% appearing once. Germline loops: CDR1 SEHNR, CDR2 FQNEAQ (reference sequence). Trimming removed 5 bases from V and 10 bases from J; junction bases left unmatched: 10. There are 16 residues in the CDR3. This clonotype originated in a woman between 40 and 55 years old in good health and CMV-seronegative. The sequencing input was PBMCs. The chain joins TRBV7-9 to TRBJ1-6; TRBD1 aligns across 11 bases. The CDR3 spells CASSPQPGQGVSPLHF. In DNA form, the CDR3 reads TGTGCCAGCAGCCCTCAGCCGGGACAGGGGGTCTCACCCCTCCACTTT.